This is a list of T cell receptor beta chains from one sample in a study of T cell responses to AZD1222 COVID-19 vaccine. Only in-frame clones appear in the TCRdb table, and some are missing; sequencing was by immunoSEQ multiplex PCR. The sample contains under 150,000 clones, around 88% of which appear only once. The sequenced sample was peripheral blood, obtained on day 0 of MenACWY control vaccination. These receptors were obtained from an adult in good health. Both conserved end residues are part of each CDR3. Each record gives: J gene, clone size, D gene, V gene, CDR3 protein, CDR3 DNA. The D gene is left open where the match is weak. Clone size is given for some rows only: seen once, a few or many times, or a class if the clone is expanded.

j_gene: TRBJ1-1; abundance: .; d_gene: .; v_gene: TRBV6-1; CDR3aa: CASSQGLLEAFF; CDR3nt: TGTGCCAGCAGCCAGGGACTCCTTGAAGCTTTCTTT
j_gene: TRBJ1-2; abundance: .; d_gene: .; v_gene: TRBV5-1; CDR3aa: CASSSQGSGYTF; CDR3nt: TGCGCCAGCAGCTCGCAGGGGTCTGGCTACACCTTC
j_gene: TRBJ2-5; abundance: .; d_gene: TRBD2; v_gene: TRBV7-9; CDR3aa: CASSSPVAGKETQYF; CDR3nt: TGTGCCAGCAGCTCCCCTGTAGCGGGAAAAGAGACCCAGTACTTC
j_gene: TRBJ1-5; abundance: .; d_gene: TRBD1; v_gene: TRBV19; CDR3aa: CASSIRLQQGFNQPQHF; CDR3nt: TGTGCCAGTAGTATACGACTGCAACAGGGGTTCAATCAGCCCCAGCATTTT
j_gene: TRBJ1-1; abundance: .; d_gene: .; v_gene: TRBV11-3; CDR3aa: CASSTKRSTDTNTEAFF; CDR3nt: TGTGCCAGCAGCACAAAGCGATCGACAGACACGAACACTGAAGCTTTCTTT
j_gene: TRBJ2-7; abundance: .; d_gene: TRBD1; v_gene: TRBV7-2; CDR3aa: CASSLGTGVSYEQYF; CDR3nt: TGTGCCAGCAGCTTAGGGACAGGGGTCTCCTACGAGCAGTACTTC
j_gene: TRBJ2-5; abundance: .; d_gene: TRBD1; v_gene: TRBV11-3; CDR3aa: CASSLAGGAETQYF; CDR3nt: TGTGCCAGCAGCTTGGCAGGGGGCGCCGAGACCCAGTACTTC
j_gene: TRBJ2-3; abundance: .; d_gene: TRBD2; v_gene: TRBV9; CDR3aa: CASSAWELAGVDTQYF; CDR3nt: TGTGCCAGCAGCGCCTGGGAGCTAGCGGGAGTAGATACGCAGTATTTT
j_gene: TRBJ2-2; abundance: .; d_gene: TRBD2; v_gene: TRBV19; CDR3aa: CASSTPIREGIRTSTGELFF; CDR3nt: TGTGCCAGTAGTACCCCTATCCGGGAGGGCATCCGAACATCTACCGGGGAGCTGTTTTTT
j_gene: TRBJ2-5; abundance: .; d_gene: .; v_gene: TRBV30; CDR3aa: CAWSVHSGSETQYF; CDR3nt: TGTGCCTGGAGTGTACACAGCGGGTCCGAGACCCAGTACTTC
j_gene: TRBJ1-5; abundance: .; d_gene: .; v_gene: TRBV2; CDR3aa: CASSDSYNQPQHF; CDR3nt: TGTGCCAGCAGTGACAGTTACAATCAGCCCCAGCATTTT
j_gene: TRBJ2-7; abundance: .; d_gene: TRBD2; v_gene: TRBV7-8; CDR3aa: CASSSPAGVAYEQYF; CDR3nt: TGTGCCAGCAGCTCCCCGGCGGGAGTAGCCTACGAGCAGTACTTC
j_gene: TRBJ2-7; abundance: .; d_gene: TRBD2; v_gene: TRBV6-6; CDR3aa: CASTRTSGSYEQYF; CDR3nt: TGTGCCAGCACCCGGACTAGCGGATCCTACGAGCAGTACTTC
j_gene: TRBJ2-1; abundance: .; d_gene: .; v_gene: TRBV27; CDR3aa: CASSLLGAPGNEQFF; CDR3nt: TGTGCCAGCAGTTTGTTAGGGGCCCCAGGTAATGAGCAGTTCTTC
j_gene: TRBJ1-5; abundance: .; d_gene: .; v_gene: TRBV28; CDR3aa: CANSGRLSNQPQHF; CDR3nt: TGTGCCAACTCAGGGAGGTTGAGCAATCAGCCCCAGCATTTT
j_gene: TRBJ2-5; abundance: .; d_gene: .; v_gene: TRBV12-3/TRBV12-4; CDR3aa: CASRDFGETQYF; CDR3nt: TGTGCCAGCCGCGACTTCGGAGAGACCCAGTACTTC
j_gene: TRBJ1-6; abundance: .; d_gene: TRBD1; v_gene: TRBV7-9; CDR3aa: CASSPQTGRLDSPLHF; CDR3nt: TGTGCCAGCAGCCCCCAGACAGGGCGGCTAGATTCACCCCTCCACTTT
j_gene: TRBJ1-5; abundance: .; d_gene: .; v_gene: TRBV7-9; CDR3aa: CASSGSSNQPQHF; CDR3nt: TGTGCCAGCAGCGGATCTAGTAATCAGCCCCAGCATTTT
j_gene: TRBJ2-3; abundance: few; d_gene: TRBD1; v_gene: TRBV6-6; CDR3aa: CASSLTGEADTQYF; CDR3nt: TGTGCCAGCAGTTTAACAGGGGAAGCAGATACGCAGTATTTT
j_gene: TRBJ1-4; abundance: .; d_gene: .; v_gene: TRBV27; CDR3aa: CASSSLGGIDEKLFF; CDR3nt: TGTGCCAGCAGTTCCCTAGGGGGTATTGATGAAAAACTGTTTTTT
j_gene: TRBJ1-1; abundance: .; d_gene: .; v_gene: TRBV5-1; CDR3aa: CASSLGTENTEAFF; CDR3nt: TGCGCCAGCAGCTTGGGGACGGAGAACACTGAAGCTTTCTTT
j_gene: TRBJ1-1; abundance: .; d_gene: .; v_gene: TRBV29-1; CDR3aa: CSVLKGRNTEAFF; CDR3nt: TGCAGCGTTCTTAAAGGGAGGAACACTGAAGCTTTCTTT
j_gene: TRBJ2-7; abundance: .; d_gene: .; v_gene: TRBV5-1; CDR3aa: CASSLGSSYEQYF; CDR3nt: TGCGCCAGCAGCTTGGGCAGCTCCTACGAGCAGTACTTC
j_gene: TRBJ2-7; abundance: .; d_gene: TRBD2; v_gene: TRBV7-2; CDR3aa: CASSQEVTSGSGQYF; CDR3nt: TGTGCCAGCAGCCAAGAAGTTACTAGCGGGAGCGGGCAGTACTTC
j_gene: TRBJ1-2; abundance: .; d_gene: .; v_gene: TRBV7-9; CDR3aa: CASSLVDRRHYGYTF; CDR3nt: TGTGCCAGCAGCTTAGTTGACAGAAGACACTATGGCTACACCTTC
j_gene: TRBJ2-3; abundance: .; d_gene: TRBD2; v_gene: TRBV7-9; CDR3aa: CASSSGLAVTDTQYF; CDR3nt: TGTGCCAGCAGCTCCGGACTAGCGGTCACAGATACGCAGTATTTT
j_gene: TRBJ1-1; abundance: once; d_gene: TRBD1; v_gene: TRBV6-5; CDR3aa: CASSRTGGITEAFF; CDR3nt: TGTGCCAGCAGCCGGACAGGGGGAATCACTGAAGCTTTCTTT
j_gene: TRBJ2-7; abundance: .; d_gene: .; v_gene: TRBV6-5; CDR3aa: CASSLSGHYEQYF; CDR3nt: TGTGCCAGCAGCCTCTCTGGGCACTACGAGCAGTACTTC
j_gene: TRBJ1-1; abundance: .; d_gene: .; v_gene: TRBV28; CDR3aa: CASSLGAVGNTEAFF; CDR3nt: TGTGCCAGCAGTTTGGGGGCAGTGGGGAACACTGAAGCTTTCTTT
j_gene: TRBJ2-3; abundance: .; d_gene: .; v_gene: TRBV12-3/TRBV12-4; CDR3aa: CASSFSVDTQYF; CDR3nt: TGTGCCAGCAGTTTCTCCGTTGATACGCAGTATTTT
j_gene: TRBJ2-5; abundance: .; d_gene: TRBD1; v_gene: TRBV6-2/TRBV6-3; CDR3aa: CASSMQTGGEETQYF; CDR3nt: TGTGCCAGCAGTATGCAGACAGGGGGCGAAGAGACCCAGTACTTC
j_gene: TRBJ2-7; abundance: .; d_gene: .; v_gene: TRBV5-1; CDR3aa: CASSPLGMAGLSYEQYF; CDR3nt: TGCGCCAGCAGCCCGCTTGGGATGGCGGGACTCTCCTACGAGCAGTACTTC
j_gene: TRBJ2-3; abundance: .; d_gene: .; v_gene: TRBV28; CDR3aa: CASSLGVSSTDTQYF; CDR3nt: TGTGCCAGCAGTTTAGGGGTCTCAAGCACAGATACGCAGTATTTT
j_gene: TRBJ2-7; abundance: .; d_gene: .; v_gene: TRBV4-1; CDR3aa: CASSQGDISYEQYF; CDR3nt: TGCGCCAGCAGCCAAGGGGACATTTCCTACGAGCAGTACTTC
j_gene: TRBJ1-5; abundance: .; d_gene: TRBD1; v_gene: TRBV29-1; CDR3aa: CSVGQGGNQPQHF; CDR3nt: TGCAGCGTGGGACAGGGTGGCAATCAGCCCCAGCATTTT
j_gene: TRBJ2-3; abundance: .; d_gene: TRBD1; v_gene: TRBV5-5; CDR3aa: CASIPLDRGTDTQYF; CDR3nt: TGTGCCAGCATCCCTCTCGACAGGGGCACAGATACGCAGTATTTT
j_gene: TRBJ2-2; abundance: .; d_gene: .; v_gene: TRBV2; CDR3aa: CASSEGRANTGELFF; CDR3nt: TGTGCCAGCAGTGAAGGCAGGGCAAACACCGGGGAGCTGTTTTTT
j_gene: TRBJ1-3; abundance: .; d_gene: .; v_gene: TRBV5-1; CDR3aa: CASSFDNSGNTIYF; CDR3nt: TGCGCCAGCAGCTTTGACAACTCTGGAAACACCATATATTTT
j_gene: TRBJ1-4; abundance: .; d_gene: .; v_gene: TRBV11-2; CDR3aa: CASSPVLRPGNEKLFF; CDR3nt: TGTGCCAGCAGCCCCGTTCTTCGCCCCGGGAATGAAAAACTGTTTTTT
j_gene: TRBJ1-4; abundance: .; d_gene: .; v_gene: TRBV6-5; CDR3aa: CASSPETGKLFF; CDR3nt: TGTGCCAGCAGTCCAGAGACAGGAAAACTGTTTTTT
j_gene: TRBJ1-2; abundance: few; d_gene: .; v_gene: TRBV10-2; CDR3aa: CASRTLEGYGYTF; CDR3nt: TGCGCCAGTAGGACACTGGAAGGCTATGGCTACACCTTC
j_gene: TRBJ2-7; abundance: .; d_gene: .; v_gene: TRBV14; CDR3aa: CASSQIDSSYEQYF; CDR3nt: TGTGCCAGCAGCCAAATCGACAGCTCCTACGAGCAGTACTTC
j_gene: TRBJ1-2; abundance: .; d_gene: .; v_gene: TRBV3-1/TRBV3-2; CDR3aa: CASSPAGLYGYTF; CDR3nt: TGTGCCAGCAGCCCCGCGGGGCTTTATGGCTACACCTTC
j_gene: TRBJ2-7; abundance: .; d_gene: .; v_gene: TRBV3-1/TRBV3-2; CDR3aa: CASSQDISSPIISYEQYF; CDR3nt: TGTGCCAGCAGCCAAGATATCTCAAGTCCTATCATCTCCTACGAGCAGTACTTC
j_gene: TRBJ2-5; abundance: .; d_gene: .; v_gene: TRBV7-9; CDR3aa: CASSLMGAETQYF; CDR3nt: TGTGCCAGCAGCTTAATGGGAGCAGAGACCCAGTACTTC
j_gene: TRBJ1-3; abundance: .; d_gene: TRBD1; v_gene: TRBV27; CDR3aa: CASSLTGVGGNTIYF; CDR3nt: TGTGCCAGCAGCTTAACAGGGGTGGGCGGAAACACCATATATTTT
j_gene: TRBJ2-2; abundance: once; d_gene: .; v_gene: TRBV7-2; CDR3aa: CASSLAGRSPGTGELFF; CDR3nt: TGTGCCAGCAGCTTAGCGGGGAGGAGCCCGGGCACCGGGGAGCTGTTTTTT
j_gene: TRBJ1-1; abundance: .; d_gene: .; v_gene: TRBV29-1; CDR3aa: CSATVMTGNTEAFF; CDR3nt: TGCAGCGCAACCGTGATGACGGGGAACACTGAAGCTTTCTTT
j_gene: TRBJ1-1; abundance: .; d_gene: TRBD1; v_gene: TRBV6-5; CDR3aa: CATREAGGVNTEAFF; CDR3nt: TGTGCCACCCGGGAGGCAGGGGGGGTGAACACTGAAGCTTTCTTT
j_gene: TRBJ2-2; abundance: .; d_gene: TRBD1; v_gene: TRBV2; CDR3aa: CASRDRAGELFF; CDR3nt: TGTGCCAGCAGGGACAGGGCCGGGGAGCTGTTTTTT
j_gene: TRBJ2-7; abundance: .; d_gene: TRBD2; v_gene: TRBV27; CDR3aa: CASSSTGTSYYEQYF; CDR3nt: TGTGCCAGCAGTTCCACCGGGACTAGCTACTACGAGCAGTACTTC
j_gene: TRBJ1-1; abundance: once; d_gene: TRBD1; v_gene: TRBV6-5; CDR3aa: CASSSLGTANTEAFF; CDR3nt: TGTGCCAGCAGTTCCCTCGGGACAGCGAACACTGAAGCTTTCTTT
j_gene: TRBJ2-7; abundance: few; d_gene: .; v_gene: TRBV5-1; CDR3aa: CASSPRPRGDYEQYF; CDR3nt: TGCGCCAGCAGCCCAAGGCCTAGGGGGGACTACGAGCAGTACTTC
j_gene: TRBJ1-4; abundance: .; d_gene: TRBD1; v_gene: TRBV7-9; CDR3aa: CAIGTASQINEKLFF; CDR3nt: TGTGCCATCGGGACAGCCAGCCAAATTAATGAAAAACTGTTTTTT
j_gene: TRBJ2-1; abundance: once; d_gene: TRBD2; v_gene: TRBV27; CDR3aa: CASGERGSYNEQFF; CDR3nt: TGTGCCAGCGGGGAGCGGGGCTCCTACAATGAGCAGTTCTTC